Listed below are T cell receptor beta chains from one sample, sequenced in a study of cytomegalovirus exposure and HLA in healthy donors. Repertoires were generated with immunoSEQ multiplex PCR, while TCRdb's copy carries only in-frame clones and drops some. In all, the sample yields approximately 110,000 clones. The specimen sequenced was PBMCs. These receptors came from a man aged 30-40 years in good health and CMV-seronegative. CDR3s include the opening cysteine and the closing phenylalanine or tryptophan. The order of the fields is J gene, V gene, D gene, CDR3 protein, CDR3 DNA. D genes are given only for firm matches.

TRBJ1-1,TRBV29-1,-,CSVDWPGYEAFF,TGCAGCGTTGACTGGCCGGGATATGAAGCTTTCTTT
TRBJ2-7,TRBV7-8,-,CASSLVGEANSYEQYF,TGTGCCAGCAGCTTAGTAGGAGAGGCCAACTCCTACGAGCAGTACTTC
TRBJ2-7,TRBV6-6,-,CASTERRFEQYF,TGTGCCAGCACCGAACGGAGGTTCGAGCAGTACTTC
TRBJ1-2,TRBV29-1,-,CSVDPGQLYGYTF,TGCAGCGTTGACCCGGGACAACTATATGGCTACACCTTC
TRBJ2-1,TRBV14,TRBD2,CASSPFSGTNYNEQFF,TGTGCCAGCAGCCCCTTTAGCGGGACCAATTACAATGAGCAGTTCTTC
TRBJ1-1,TRBV7-8,-,CASRRERNTEAFF,TGTGCCAGCAGGAGGGAGAGGAACACTGAAGCTTTCTTT
TRBJ2-7,TRBV15,TRBD2,CATTSGSDEQYF,TGTGCCACCACCAGCGGGAGTGACGAGCAGTACTTC
TRBJ2-2,TRBV7-2,-,CASSLEQLAGELFF,TGTGCCAGCAGCTTAGAGCAATTGGCCGGGGAGCTGTTTTTT
TRBJ1-3,TRBV7-8,-,CASSSRADSGNTIYF,TGTGCCAGCAGCTCCCGAGCTGATTCTGGAAACACCATATATTTT
TRBJ1-1,TRBV12-5,-,CASGPPLQNDRPNTEAFF,TGTGCTAGTGGCCCACCCCTACAAAATGACAGGCCCAACACTGAAGCTTTCTTT
TRBJ2-3,TRBV6-4,TRBD2,CASSGERGDTQYF,TGTGCCAGCAGTGGCGAGCGGGGAGATACGCAGTATTTT
TRBJ1-1,TRBV2,TRBD1,CASSRTGSGTEAFF,TGTGCCAGCAGTAGGACAGGGTCGGGCACTGAAGCTTTCTTT
TRBJ1-6,TRBV27,TRBD1,CASSNRGGSPLHF,TGTGCCAGCAGCAACAGGGGAGGATCACCCCTCCACTTT
TRBJ2-7,TRBV25-1,TRBD2,CASRPPGGREQYF,TGTGCCAGCAGGCCCCCGGGGGGTCGCGAGCAGTACTTC
TRBJ1-4,TRBV5-4,TRBD1,CASSLGGQGERKLFF,TGTGCCAGCAGCTTGGGAGGACAGGGGGAAAGAAAACTGTTTTTT
TRBJ2-7,TRBV18,TRBD1,CASSLDRGLPYF,TGTGCCAGCTCCCTGGACAGGGGTTTACCGTACTTC
TRBJ2-7,TRBV4-1,TRBD2,CASSQGLAGAYEQYF,TGCGCCAGCAGCCAAGGACTAGCGGGAGCTTACGAGCAGTACTTC
TRBJ2-7,TRBV6-1,-,CASSESPPGLATYEQYF,TGTGCCAGCAGTGAATCCCCTCCCGGGCTAGCGACATACGAGCAGTACTTC
TRBJ1-3,TRBV28,-,CASSSRQSSGDTIYF,TGTGCCAGCAGTTCCCGACAGTCCTCTGGAGACACCATATATTTT
TRBJ2-3,TRBV7-9,TRBD1,CASSLGGTGPDTQYF,TGTGCCAGCAGCTTAGGAGGGACAGGACCAGATACGCAGTATTTT
TRBJ2-7,TRBV19,-,CARRRAADYEQYF,TGTGCCAGGAGGAGGGCTGCAGACTACGAGCAGTACTTC
TRBJ1-2,TRBV4-3,-,CASSQDWEGGANYGYTF,TGCGCCAGCAGCCAAGATTGGGAAGGGGGAGCTAACTATGGCTACACCTTC
TRBJ1-5,TRBV7-9,-,CASSSRGGAPYSNQPQHF,TGTGCCAGCAGTTCCCGGGGGGGCGCCCCGTATAGCAATCAGCCCCAGCATTTT
TRBJ2-1,TRBV19,TRBD2,CASSTRGLAGGGAHEQFF,TGTGCCAGTAGTACCCGTGGACTAGCGGGAGGGGGGGCCCATGAGCAGTTCTTC
TRBJ2-7,TRBV15,-,CATRANPAYEQYF,TGTGCCACCAGAGCCAACCCTGCCTACGAGCAGTACTTC
TRBJ2-7,TRBV11-1,TRBD1,CASSLGQGSAEQYF,TGTGCCAGCAGCCTAGGACAGGGGTCTGCGGAGCAGTACTTC
TRBJ2-7,TRBV19,TRBD1,CASSVGQGYYEQYF,TGTGCCAGTAGTGTCGGACAGGGGTATTACGAGCAGTACTTC
TRBJ2-1,TRBV5-3,-,CARCGESIYNEQFF,TGTGCCAGATGCGGGGAGAGCATTTACAATGAGCAGTTCTTC
TRBJ2-2,TRBV5-6,TRBD1,CASIDTGGPGELFF,TGTGCCAGCATTGACACAGGGGGCCCCGGGGAGCTGTTTTTT
TRBJ2-7,TRBV5-1,-,CASSRTTGYEQYF,TGCGCCAGCAGCCGGACTACCGGTTACGAGCAGTACTTC
TRBJ1-1,TRBV6-6,-,CASSWISGGTEAFF,TGTGCCAGCAGTTGGATATCGGGGGGCACTGAAGCTTTCTTT
TRBJ2-7,TRBV6-1,TRBD1,CASRILTGGNYEQYF,TGTGCCAGCAGGATCCTTACAGGGGGGAACTACGAGCAGTACTTC